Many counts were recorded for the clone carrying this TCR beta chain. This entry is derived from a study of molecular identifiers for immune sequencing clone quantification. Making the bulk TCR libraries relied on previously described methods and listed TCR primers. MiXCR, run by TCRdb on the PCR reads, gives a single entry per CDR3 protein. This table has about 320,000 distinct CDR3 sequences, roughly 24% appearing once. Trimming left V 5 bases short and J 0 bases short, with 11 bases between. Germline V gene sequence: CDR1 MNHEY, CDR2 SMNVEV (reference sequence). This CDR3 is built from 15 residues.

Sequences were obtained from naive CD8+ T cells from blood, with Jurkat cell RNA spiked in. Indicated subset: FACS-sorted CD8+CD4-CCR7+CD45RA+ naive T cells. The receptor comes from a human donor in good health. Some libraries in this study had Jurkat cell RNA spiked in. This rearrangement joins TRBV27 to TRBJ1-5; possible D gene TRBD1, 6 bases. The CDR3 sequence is CASSTTGYSNQPQHF. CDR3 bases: TGTGCCAGCAGTACGACAGGATATAGCAATCAGCCCCAGCATTTT.